These 17 T cell receptor beta chains came from one sample sequenced in a study of shared clonotypes between healthy human individuals. TCRdb keeps only in-frame clones here, not all; method: immunoSEQ multiplex PCR. The table shows about 2.3 million clones, with approximately 93% occurring only once. The sample comprised naive CD4+ T cells from PBMCs. Indicated subset: CD45RA+ positively selected. Source of these receptors: a man in his late teens or twenties in good health. Some clones in this sample may be carry-over from other donors' samples.

This clone was seen just once. The V gene is TRBV21-1, the J gene TRBJ1-1; TRBD1 is taken as the D call from the table, unchecked against the DNA. TRBV21-1 is labeled a pseudogene. The CDR3 is 15 residues long. The CDR3 DNA sequence: TGTGCCAGCAGCAAAGCGCAGCAGGGGACCACTGAAGCTTTCTTT. This gives the protein CASSKAQQGTTEAFF.

V gene TRBV5-4 combines with J gene TRBJ2-3, with 9 bases that match TRBD2. The ends lost 0 bases at V and 6 bases at J; junction bases unmatched: 5. This CDR3 is built from 15 residues. From germline, CDR1 is SGHNT and CDR2 YYREEE (reference sequence). CDR3 in amino acids: CASSLGTSDGDTQYF. CDR3 DNA: TGTGCCAGCAGCTTGGGGACTAGCGATGGTGATACGCAGTATTTT.

This clone appeared a single time. The rearrangement links TRBV19 to TRBJ1-5, with D possibly TRBD1 on 6 matching bases. The V and J ends lost 5 bases and 7 bases respectively, with 15 bases between them. This CDR3 has 14 amino acids. Germline lookup yields CDR1 LNHDA and CDR2 SQIVND (reference sequence). The CDR3: CASSPGGIRQPQHF. CDR3 DNA: TGTGCCAGTAGTCCGGGGGGCATCAGGCAGCCCCAGCATTTT.

The rearrangement links TRBV29-1 to TRBJ1-1; D is unresolved. Per the germline V gene, CDR1 is SQVTM and CDR2 is ANQGSEA. V was clipped by 0 bases and J by 6 bases, with 17 bases between them. This CDR3 spans 15 amino acids. The CDR3 DNA reads TGCAGCGTTGAAGATCTCGGTTCTTCTAATGCTGAAGCTTTCTTT. Translated, it gives CSVEDLGSSNAEAFF.

This clone was recorded only once. This chain uses TRBV15 with TRBJ2-5; a possible D gene is TRBD2 (6 bases). The CDR3 loop spans 15 amino acids. Germline values: CDR1 LNHNV, CDR2 YYDKDF (reference sequence). V was clipped by 4 bases and J by 9 bases, with 21 bases between them. The CDR3 sequence is CATSTWTIISGAQYF. The CDR3 DNA follows: TGTGCCACCAGCACTTGGACTATAATCTCTGGGGCCCAGTACTTC.

The V call is TRBV9, the J call TRBJ2-7; 7 nucleotides match TRBD1. Unmatched junction bases numbered 5, after V lost 0 bases and J lost 2 bases. The CDR3 totals 15 residues. From germline, CDR1 is SGDLS and CDR2 YYNGEE. The CDR3 region has the DNA TGTGCCAGCAGCGTAGAGGGGGCGCCCCCCTACGAGCAGTACTTC. It is translated as CASSVEGAPPYEQYF. The whole variable domain, remainder taken from reference TRBV9 and TRBJ2-7, is DSGVTQTPKHLITATGQRVTLRCSPRSGDLSVYWYQQSLDQGLQFLIQYYNGEERAKGNILERFSAQQFPDLHSELNLSSLELGDSALYFCASSVEGAPPYEQYFGPGTRLTVT.

This chain connects TRBV10-3 to TRBJ2-1; tentatively, D is TRBD2 (5 bases). Germline V gene lookup returns CDR1 ENHRY and CDR2 SYGVKD. Trimming took 6 bases from V and 1 from J, leaving 10 bases between them. There are 14 residues in the CDR3. In DNA, the CDR3 is TGTGCCATCAGCGACTATGGATCCTACAATGAGCAGTTCTTC. It specifies CAISDYGSYNEQFF.

J is TRBJ2-3 and V is TRBV29-1; D is unclear. Deletions cut 3 bases from V and 1 base from J, with 2 bases between. Germline CDR1 SQVTM, CDR2 ANQGSEA. The CDR3 totals 11 residues. CDR3 amino acids: CSVEGTDTQYF. The CDR3 DNA reads TGCAGCGTTGAGGGCACAGATACGCAGTATTTT.

The chain is built from TRBV5-1 and TRBJ2-1; D call uncertain. With 0 bases removed from V and 4 bases from J, the gap between germline ends came to 8 bases. The CDR3 length is 14 residues. The germline CDR1 and CDR2 sequences are SGHRS and YFSETQ. CDR3 protein: CASSLVGMYNEQFF. CDR3 nucleotides: TGCGCCAGCAGCTTGGTGGGAATGTACAATGAGCAGTTCTTC.

The V and J genes are TRBV18 and TRBJ2-2; TRBD2 matches at 8 bases. Germline-derived CDR1 and CDR2 are KGHSH and LQKENI. V shed 3 bases and J 5 bases; nucleotides not matched to a gene: 8. The CDR3 runs 16 residues. CDR3 DNA: TGTGCCAGCTCACCGAAGGCGGGAGGAGGGACCGGGGAGCTGTTTTTT. Translated: CASSPKAGGGTGELFF.

This chain connects TRBV7-3 to TRBJ1-1, with 8 bases that match TRBD1. Germline CDR1 is SGHTA and CDR2 is FQGTGA. CDR3 length: 13 residues. The junction had 5 bases not matched to a gene; V was cut back by 4 bases and J by 7 bases. This CDR3 is CASSSSRGLEAFF. In DNA, the CDR3 is TGTGCCAGCAGCTCCTCCAGGGGGCTTGAAGCTTTCTTT.

V and J are TRBV27 and TRBJ2-7; D might be TRBD2 (6 bases). CDR1 and CDR2 (germline): MNHEY, SMNVEV (reference sequence). The CDR3 loop spans 16 amino acids. Trimming took off 5 bases at V and 6 bases at J, with 23 bases between the two ends. The CDR3 DNA sequence: TGTGCCAGCAGTCTAGGCTTGGGGGGAGGAAGCATCGAGCAGTACTTC. Its protein product is CASSLGLGGGSIEQYF.

V is TRBV6-1 and J is TRBJ1-5, with D possibly being TRBD1 (5 bases). Per the germline V gene, CDR1 is MNHNS and CDR2 is SASEGT. The CDR3 is 11 residues long. The V gene lost 11 bases and the J gene lost 10 bases, with 15 bases spanning the gap. The chain's CDR3 is CAVGGGHPQHF. As DNA, the CDR3 is TGTGCCGTCGGGGGGGGTCATCCCCAGCATTTT.

The V call is TRBV6-6, the J call TRBJ2-7, with 10 positions matching TRBD2. V dropped 5 bases and J dropped 0; count of bases not matched to a gene: 4. The CDR3 consists of 15 residues. CDR1 and CDR2 (germline): MNHNY, SVGAGI (reference sequence). The CDR3 here is CASSDGLADSYEQYF. The CDR3 DNA follows: TGTGCCAGCAGTGACGGACTAGCGGACTCCTACGAGCAGTACTTC.

The chain carries TRBV21-1 and TRBJ1-2; the table's D call of TRBD1 was not tested on the DNA. TRBV21-1 is listed as a pseudogene. This CDR3 has 14 residues. This chain's CDR3 is CASSAGGWDYGYTF. The CDR3 DNA reads as TGTGCCAGCAGCGCAGGGGGCTGGGACTATGGCTACACCTTC.

As for this clone: Other DNA sequences in the sample encode the same CDR3. The chain is built from TRBV15 and TRBJ1-4, with D possibly TRBD1 on 5 matching bases. Germline V gene sequence: CDR1 LNHNV, CDR2 YYDKDF (reference sequence). This CDR3 is built from 14 residues. Trimming stripped 1 base from V and 5 bases from J, with 8 bases between. CDR3 sequence (DNA): TGTGCCACCAGCAGAGGGGGCGCAAATGAAAAACTGTTTTTT. The encoded protein is CATSRGGANEKLFF.

The chain links TRBV6-1 to TRBJ2-1; a possible D gene is TRBD2 (5 bases). The CDR3 contains 14 residues. Germline loops: CDR1 MNHNS, CDR2 SASEGT. Trimming cost V 2 bases and J 7 bases, with 12 bases left between them. The DNA for the CDR3 is TGTGCCAGCAGTGAACGAACTAGTTTAAATGAGCAGTTCTTC. Its translation is CASSERTSLNEQFF.